The rows below give T cell receptor beta chains drawn from one sample of a study of blood T cell repertoires in COVID-19. Only in-frame clones appear in the TCRdb table, and some are missing; sequencing was by immunoSEQ multiplex PCR. Of approximately 160,000 clones in the sample, about 84% were seen once. Sequencing was carried out using PBMCs or T cells enriched from blood (not recorded which). Receptors were obtained from a man aged 35 to 55 who had recovered from COVID-19. Each CDR3 is given with its conserved first and last residue. A D gene is named only where the DNA matches it firmly. Not every row has a clone size; where given, it reads once, few, many or a size class.

size	V	J	D	CDR3	DNA
NA	TRBV7-6	TRBJ2-2	TRBD1	CASSLRGGYNTGELFF	TGTGCCAGCAGCTTAAGAGGGGGCTACAACACCGGGGAGCTGTTTTTT
NA	TRBV4-1	TRBJ1-2	NA	CASSQQTAYYVYTF	TGCGCCAGCAGCCAGCAAACAGCTTATTATGTCTACACCTTC
NA	TRBV5-4	TRBJ2-7	NA	CASSPQGPTYEQYF	TGTGCCAGCAGCCCGCAGGGGCCTACCTACGAGCAGTACTTC
NA	TRBV6-5	TRBJ2-7	TRBD1	CASSKGDRGYEQYF	TGTGCCAGCAGTAAGGGGGACAGAGGATACGAGCAGTACTTC
NA	TRBV18	TRBJ2-3	TRBD1	CASSPPGQNQQYF	TGTGCCAGCTCACCCCCGGGACAGAATCAGCAGTATTTT
NA	TRBV11-2	TRBJ2-1	NA	CASSLGTGPYNEQFF	TGTGCCAGCAGCTTAGGAACAGGCCCCTACAATGAGCAGTTCTTC
many	TRBV7-6	TRBJ2-7	TRBD1	CASSQQPGGIYEQYF	TGTGCCAGCAGCCAGCAACCAGGGGGTATTTACGAGCAGTACTTC
NA	TRBV5-1	TRBJ1-3	NA	CASRSTGTSGNTIYF	TGCGCCAGCAGGAGCACAGGGACCTCTGGAAACACCATATATTTT
NA	TRBV2	TRBJ1-2	NA	CASSDSQGLSGYTF	TGTGCCAGCAGTGATTCACAGGGCCTTAGTGGCTACACCTTC
NA	TRBV30	TRBJ1-5	NA	CARDTDRPQHF	TGTGCCCGGGATACGGACAGGCCCCAGCATTTT
NA	TRBV21-1	TRBJ1-2	NA	CANPRLVVDGSRSYGYTF	TGTGCCAACCCCCGGTTGGTCGTAGACGGCTCCAGGTCGTATGGCTACACCTTC
NA	TRBV10-1	TRBJ1-3	NA	CASSEGGEAGNTIYF	TGCGCCAGCAGTGAGGGAGGAGAGGCTGGAAACACCATATATTTT
NA	TRBV7-3	TRBJ1-1	NA	CASSSQMNTEAFF	TGTGCCAGCAGCTCGCAGATGAACACTGAAGCTTTCTTT
NA	TRBV11-3	TRBJ2-2	NA	CASSFTNTGELFF	TGTGCCAGCAGCTTCACGAACACCGGGGAGCTGTTTTTT
NA	TRBV6-5	TRBJ2-3	NA	CASSYGAGGGTDTQYF	TGTGCCAGCAGTTACGGGGCAGGCGGTGGCACAGATACGCAGTATTTT
NA	TRBV4-2	TRBJ2-5	NA	CASSQESQEEAETQYF	TGTGCCAGCAGCCAAGAATCGCAGGAGGAGGCAGAGACCCAGTACTTC
NA	TRBV10-1	TRBJ1-3	NA	CASRRRVKGNTIYF	TGCGCCAGCCGTCGGCGGGTAAAAGGAAACACCATATATTTT
few	TRBV11-2	TRBJ2-7	NA	CASSLASGSPKGEQYF	TGTGCCAGCAGCTTAGCCTCGGGGTCCCCGAAGGGTGAGCAGTACTTC
NA	TRBV14	TRBJ2-6	NA	CASSQDLRLPEDGANVLTF	TGTGCCAGCAGCCAAGATTTACGGCTTCCTGAGGATGGGGCCAACGTCCTGACTTTC
NA	TRBV2	TRBJ2-1	NA	CASRMGLEDNEQFF	TGTGCCAGCAGGATGGGACTGGAAGACAATGAGCAGTTCTTC
NA	TRBV29-1	TRBJ1-5	NA	CSVGGSNQPQHF	TGCAGCGTTGGTGGCAGCAATCAGCCCCAGCATTTT
many	TRBV2	TRBJ2-6	NA	CASRTSPGANVLTF	TGTGCCAGCAGAACTAGTCCTGGGGCCAACGTCCTGACTTTC
NA	TRBV12-3/TRBV12-4	TRBJ2-2	NA	CASPGTGELFF	TGTGCCAGCCCGGGCACCGGGGAGCTGTTTTTT
NA	TRBV5-8	TRBJ1-2	TRBD1	CASSLGTGGFYGYTF	TGTGCCAGCAGCTTGGGGACAGGGGGCTTCTATGGCTACACCTTC
NA	TRBV2	TRBJ2-1	TRBD2	CASRDQAGGVYNEQFF	TGTGCCAGCAGGGACCAAGCGGGGGGGGTTTACAATGAGCAGTTCTTC
NA	TRBV9	TRBJ2-1	TRBD2	CASSAPSGGSYNEQFF	TGTGCCAGCAGCGCTCCTAGCGGGGGCTCCTACAATGAGCAGTTCTTC
NA	TRBV30	TRBJ1-2	NA	CALEAKGYTF	TGTGCCCTCGAGGCAAAAGGCTACACCTTC
NA	TRBV6-5	TRBJ1-2	NA	CASSRGRANYGYTF	TGTGCCAGCAGTCGAGGGAGAGCTAACTATGGCTACACCTTC
NA	TRBV6-5	TRBJ2-5	NA	CASSSQVQGETQYF	TGTGCCAGCAGTTCACAGGTCCAGGGAGAGACCCAGTACTTC
NA	TRBV11-2	TRBJ1-1	TRBD1	CASTGPGQGSYTEAFF	TGTGCCAGCACCGGACCGGGACAGGGGTCTTACACTGAAGCTTTCTTT
NA	TRBV19	TRBJ1-5	NA	CASSMAGLVQPQHF	TGTGCCAGTAGTATGGCAGGTCTCGTACAGCCCCAGCATTTT
NA	TRBV10-3	TRBJ2-1	TRBD2	CAISPTGGPGNEQFF	TGTGCCATCAGTCCGACGGGGGGGCCGGGGAATGAGCAGTTCTTC
NA	TRBV11-1	TRBJ2-2	NA	CASSPEEGGYTGELFF	TGTGCCAGCAGCCCGGAGGAGGGGGGGTACACCGGGGAGCTGTTTTTT
NA	TRBV18	TRBJ2-3	TRBD1	CASSPPAGGPLDTQYF	TGTGCCAGCTCACCACCGGCAGGGGGCCCATTAGATACGCAGTATTTT
NA	TRBV7-9	TRBJ1-1	TRBD1	CASSLRTGLTEAFF	TGTGCCAGCAGCCTCCGGACAGGCTTGACTGAAGCTTTCTTT
NA	TRBV6-5	TRBJ1-2	TRBD1	CASSVTSGGGGGYTF	TGTGCCAGCAGCGTAACATCAGGGGGAGGAGGTGGCTACACCTTC
NA	TRBV12-5	TRBJ2-4	TRBD2	CASGLVRIRDRLAGEGKNIQYF	TGTGCTAGTGGTTTGGTACGGATAAGAGACCGACTAGCGGGGGAAGGCAAAAACATTCAGTACTTC